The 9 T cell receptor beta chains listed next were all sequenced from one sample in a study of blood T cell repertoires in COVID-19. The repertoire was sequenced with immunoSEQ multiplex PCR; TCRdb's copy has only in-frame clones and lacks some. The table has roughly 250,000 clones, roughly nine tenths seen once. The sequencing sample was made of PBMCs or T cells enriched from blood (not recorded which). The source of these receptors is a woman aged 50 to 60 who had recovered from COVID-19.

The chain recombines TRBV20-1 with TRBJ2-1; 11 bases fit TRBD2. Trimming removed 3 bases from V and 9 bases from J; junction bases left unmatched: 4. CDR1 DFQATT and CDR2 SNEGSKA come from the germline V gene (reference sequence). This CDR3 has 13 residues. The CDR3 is CSASSSGRREQFF. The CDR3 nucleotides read TGCAGTGCTAGTTCTAGCGGGAGGCGTGAGCAGTTCTTC.

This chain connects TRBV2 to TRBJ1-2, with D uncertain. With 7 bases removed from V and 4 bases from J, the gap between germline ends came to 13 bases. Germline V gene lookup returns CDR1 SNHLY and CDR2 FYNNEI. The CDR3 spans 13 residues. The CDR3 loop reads CASTRVEGYGYTF. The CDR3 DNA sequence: TGTGCCAGCACGCGGGTGGAGGGCTATGGCTACACCTTC. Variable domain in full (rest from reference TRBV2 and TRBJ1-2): EPEVTQTPSHQVTQMGQEVILRCVPISNHLYFYWYRQILGQKVEFLVSFYNNEISEKSEIFDDQFSVERPDGSNFTLKIRSTKLEDSAMYFCASTRVEGYGYTFGSGTRLTVV.

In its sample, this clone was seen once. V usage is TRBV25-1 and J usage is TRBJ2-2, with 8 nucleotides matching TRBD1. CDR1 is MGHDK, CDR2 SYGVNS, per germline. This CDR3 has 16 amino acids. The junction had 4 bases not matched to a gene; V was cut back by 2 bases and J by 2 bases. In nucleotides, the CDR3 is TGTGCCAGCAGTGAAAGAGGGACAGGAAACACCGGGGAGCTGTTTTTT. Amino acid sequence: CASSERGTGNTGELFF.

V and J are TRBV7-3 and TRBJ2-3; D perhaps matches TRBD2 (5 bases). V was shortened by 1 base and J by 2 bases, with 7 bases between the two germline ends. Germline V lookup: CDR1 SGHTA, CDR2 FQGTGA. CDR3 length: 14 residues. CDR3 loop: CASSLRLATDTQYF. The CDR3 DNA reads TGTGCCAGCAGCTTAAGGCTAGCCACAGATACGCAGTATTTT.

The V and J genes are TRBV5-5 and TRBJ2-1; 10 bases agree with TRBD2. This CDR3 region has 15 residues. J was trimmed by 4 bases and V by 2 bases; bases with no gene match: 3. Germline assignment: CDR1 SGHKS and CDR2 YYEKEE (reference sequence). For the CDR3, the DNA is TGTGCCAGCAGCTTTGGACTAGCGGATTACAATGAGCAGTTCTTC. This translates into CASSFGLADYNEQFF.

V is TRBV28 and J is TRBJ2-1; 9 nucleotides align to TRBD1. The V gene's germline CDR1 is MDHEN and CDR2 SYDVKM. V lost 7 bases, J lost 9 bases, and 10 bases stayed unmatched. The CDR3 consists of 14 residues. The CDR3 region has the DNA TGTGCCAGCATCCGGGACAGGGTGCTCAGTGAGCAGTTCTTC. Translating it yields CASIRDRVLSEQFF.

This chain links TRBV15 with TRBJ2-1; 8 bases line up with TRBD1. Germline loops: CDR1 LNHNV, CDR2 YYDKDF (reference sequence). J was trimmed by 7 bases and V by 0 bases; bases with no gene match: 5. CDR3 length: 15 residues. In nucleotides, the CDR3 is TGTGCCACCAGCAGAGACCCCCAGGGGGCAAATGAGCAGTTCTTC. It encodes CATSRDPQGANEQFF.

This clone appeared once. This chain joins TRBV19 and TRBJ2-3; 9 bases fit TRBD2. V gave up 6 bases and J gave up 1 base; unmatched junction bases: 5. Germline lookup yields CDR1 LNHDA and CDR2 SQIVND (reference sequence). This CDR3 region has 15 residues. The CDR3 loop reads CASSTLAGRTDTQYF. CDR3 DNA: TGTGCCAGTAGCACCCTAGCGGGGCGCACAGATACGCAGTATTTT.

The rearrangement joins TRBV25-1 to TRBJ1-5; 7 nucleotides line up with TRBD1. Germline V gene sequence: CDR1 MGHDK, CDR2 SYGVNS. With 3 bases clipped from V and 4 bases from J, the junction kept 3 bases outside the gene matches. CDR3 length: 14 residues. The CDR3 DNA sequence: TGTGCCAGCAGTGAGGGACAGTTTAATCAGCCCCAGCATTTT. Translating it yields CASSEGQFNQPQHF. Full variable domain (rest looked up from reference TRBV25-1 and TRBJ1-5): EADIYQTPRYLVIGTGKKITLECSQTMGHDKMYWYQQDPGMELHLIHYSYGVNSTEKGDLSSESTVSRIRTEHFPLTLESARPSHTSQYLCASSEGQFNQPQHFGDGTRLSIL.